This entry features one TCR beta chain sequence. What it binds is not known. Germline CDR1 reads MGHDK; CDR2 reads SYGVNS. With 0 bases clipped from V and 1 base from J, the junction kept 7 bases outside the gene matches. The CDR3 length is 18 residues. The data were obtained in a study of T cell responses to AZD1222 COVID-19 vaccine. Findings and limits, study-wide: Baseline seropositives among AZD1222 recipients totaled only five to seven. Most donors were white British, females outnumbered males, and clonal diversity was possibly underestimated. With dominance at 160-218 and 743-854, vaccine-associated CD4 TCRs spanned spike. Close to half of spike-specific TCRs reportedly recognize unmutated variant regions.

Method: immunoSEQ multiplex PCR; TCRdb's copy keeps in-frame clones and lacks some. The table lists tens of thousands of clones, around 91% of them singletons. This clonotype was obtained from an adult in good health. The sample was peripheral blood, taken on day 0 of AZD1222 vaccination. J is TRBJ2-1 and V is TRBV25-1, with TRBD2 matching over 9 bases. CDR3 DNA: TGTGCCAGCAGTGAATATGGCGGGGGGGCTCGTTCCTACAATGAGCAGTTCTTC. It is translated as CASSEYGGGARSYNEQFF. The full variable domain, its missing parts supplied by reference TRBV25-1 and TRBJ2-1, is EADIYQTPRYLVIGTGKKITLECSQTMGHDKMYWYQQDPGMELHLIHYSYGVNSTEKGDLSSESTVSRIRTEHFPLTLESARPSHTSQYLCASSEYGGGARSYNEQFFGPGTRLTVL.